The 29 T cell receptor beta chains below all came from one sample that was sequenced in a study of OX40 agonist ivuxolimab in advanced cancers. Repertoires were generated with immunoSEQ multiplex PCR, while TCRdb's copy carries only in-frame clones and drops some. The data hold more than 75,000 clones, with about 85% observed a single time. The sequencing used CD4+ or CD8+ T cells sorted from blood, collected in a trial of the OX40 agonist ivuxolimab. These receptors came from an adult with an advanced solid tumor such as melanoma, head and neck, liver or kidney cancer.

This clone was counted between two and nine times. This chain uses TRBV7-9 with TRBJ2-7; TRBD1 agrees at 7 bases. Germline V gene data show CDR1 as SEHNR and CDR2 as FQNEAQ (reference sequence). With V trimmed by 3 bases and J by 0 bases, 8 bases remained unmatched. This CDR3 is built from 16 residues. CDR3 nucleotide sequence: TGTGCCAGCAGCTTTGGAGCCGGACAGGCCTCCTACGAGCAGTACTTC. Amino acids: CASSFGAGQASYEQYF.

The chain combines TRBV10-3 with TRBJ2-2; either TRBD1 or TRBD2 may fit D (5 bases each). V was pared by 7 bases and J by 8 bases, with 20 bases between. Germline CDR1 and CDR2: ENHRY and SYGVKD. This CDR3 region has 15 residues. The CDR3 reads CAIKGTSGIPGELFF. CDR3 in DNA: TGTGCCATCAAGGGGACCTCGGGTATCCCGGGGGAGCTGTTTTTT.

The chain uses TRBV2 and TRBJ1-1; D remains ambiguous. CDR3 length: 14 amino acids. The ends were cut back, 6 bases at V and 0 bases at J, with 11 bases in the middle. Germline V lookup: CDR1 SNHLY, CDR2 FYNNEI. The CDR3 DNA follows: TGTGCCAGCAGGCTCCTTCTGATGAACACTGAAGCTTTCTTT. It yields the protein CASRLLLMNTEAFF.

The chain carries TRBV30 and TRBJ1-5; a possible D gene is TRBD1 (5 bases). The CDR3 extends over 14 amino acids. The V end lost 2 bases, the J end lost 2 bases, and 10 bases lay between the germline ends. Per the germline V gene, CDR1 is GTSNPN and CDR2 is SVGIG (reference sequence). DNA of the CDR3: TGTGCCTGGAGTTTGGGGACGGGCAATCAGCCCCAGCATTTT. Its translation: CAWSLGTGNQPQHF.

A single count supports this clone. This chain connects TRBV28 to TRBJ2-7, with 7 nucleotides matching TRBD1. This CDR3 is built from 14 residues. The germline CDR1 and CDR2 sequences are MDHEN and SYDVKM. Unmatched junction bases numbered 7, after V lost 5 bases and J lost 3 bases. CDR3 loop: CASSLTGTFYEQYF. The CDR3 DNA reads TGTGCCAGCAGTCTGACAGGGACGTTCTACGAGCAGTACTTC. The entire variable domain, with the rest obtained from reference TRBV28 and TRBJ2-7, is as follows: DVKVTQSSRYLVKRTGEKVFLECVQDMDHENMFWYRQDPGLGLRLIYFSYDVKMKEKGDIPEGYSVSREKKERFSLILESASTNQTSMYLCASSLTGTFYEQYFGPGTRLTVT.

This chain joins TRBV10-3 and TRBJ2-7; no clear D. The CDR3 length is 15 residues. CDR1 and CDR2 from the germline V gene are ENHRY and SYGVKD. V dropped 1 base and J dropped 7 bases, with 17 bases sitting between them. The CDR3 protein is CAISEFTTQPGEQYF. Here the CDR3 DNA reads TGTGCCATCAGTGAGTTCACTACACAGCCCGGGGAGCAGTACTTC.

The V and J genes are TRBV7-2 and TRBJ1-3; D gene unclear. Germline lookup yields CDR1 SGHTA and CDR2 FQGNSA. The CDR3 spans 15 residues. V was clipped by 1 base and J by 7 bases, with 14 bases between them. The chain's CDR3 is CASSLVVGGWNTIYF. CDR3 sequence (DNA): TGTGCCAGCAGCTTAGTGGTGGGAGGTTGGAACACCATATATTTT.

The chain couples TRBV19 to TRBJ2-7, with D unclear. Germline V CDR1 and CDR2: LNHDA, SQIVND (reference sequence). This CDR3 contains 13 residues. The V gene lost 4 bases and the J gene lost 2 bases, with 9 bases spanning the gap. CDR3: CASSTRTTYEQYF. The CDR3 bases are TGTGCCAGTAGTACTAGGACGACCTACGAGCAGTACTTC.

This chain joins TRBV7-2 and TRBJ2-2, with D perhaps matching TRBD1 (5 bases). CDR3 length: 13 amino acids. Germline V gives CDR1 SGHTA, CDR2 FQGNSA. Trimming pared 4 bases from V and 5 bases from J, leaving 8 bases between. The CDR3 bases are TGTGCCAGCAGCTCAGGGTGGACCGGGGAGCTGTTTTTT. It codes for CASSSGWTGELFF.

The chain is built from TRBV7-3 and TRBJ1-1; weak D call: TRBD1 (6 bases). V was clipped by 5 bases and J by 0 bases, with 10 bases between them. Germline assignment: CDR1 SGHTA and CDR2 FQGTGA. The CDR3 contains 14 residues. Here the CDR3 DNA reads TGTGCCAGCAGCCCCTGGACAGTGAACACTGAAGCTTTCTTT. Its protein is CASSPWTVNTEAFF.

The chain recombines TRBV5-1 with TRBJ2-3; 8 bases match TRBD1. The trim removed 5 bases at V and 3 bases at J, leaving 2 bases unmatched. The CDR3 contains 13 residues. In germline, CDR1 is SGHRS, CDR2 YFSETQ. The CDR3: CASRDRGTDTQYF. The DNA for the CDR3 is TGCGCCAGCAGAGACAGGGGTACAGATACGCAGTATTTT.

This clone showed up just a few times. V and J are TRBV29-1 and TRBJ2-3; 9 bases match TRBD2. This CDR3 comprises 13 residues. V dropped 4 bases and J dropped 1; count of bases not matched to a gene: 0. Germline CDR1 is SQVTM and CDR2 is ANQGSEA. The CDR3 protein is CSVASGGTDTQYF. CDR3 bases: TGCAGCGTTGCTAGCGGGGGCACAGATACGCAGTATTTT.

The chain employs TRBV10-3 and TRBJ2-5; the match to TRBD1 covers 9 bases. Per the germline V gene, CDR1 is ENHRY and CDR2 is SYGVKD. With V trimmed by 3 bases and J by 3 bases, 8 bases remained unmatched. This CDR3 spans 16 amino acids. The CDR3 nucleotides are TGTGCCATCAGTGACCAATGGACAGGGGTGGAAGAGACCCAGTACTTC. Its protein product is CAISDQWTGVEETQYF.

The V and J genes are TRBV2 and TRBJ1-1; 10 nucleotides match TRBD1. The CDR3 sequence is 16 residues long. Germline V gives CDR1 SNHLY, CDR2 FYNNEI. V dropped 1 base and J dropped 0; count of bases not matched to a gene: 2. CDR3: CASSEGTGGLNTEAFF. In DNA form, the CDR3 reads TGTGCCAGCAGTGAAGGGACAGGGGGTTTGAACACTGAAGCTTTCTTT.

In this sample, this clone turned up a few times. V and J are TRBV4-1 and TRBJ1-5; D remains ambiguous. The V and J ends lost 2 bases and 5 bases respectively, with 7 bases between them. In germline, CDR1 is MGHRA, CDR2 YSYEKL. The CDR3 covers 13 residues. CDR3 sequence: CASSQKEDQPQHF. In DNA, the CDR3 is TGCGCCAGCAGCCAAAAAGAGGATCAGCCCCAGCATTTT.

There are a few counts of this clone. The chain carries TRBV7-2 and TRBJ2-1; D uncertain. The germline gives CDR1 SGHTA, CDR2 FQGNSA. This CDR3 has 11 residues. V lost 2 bases and J 9 bases, leaving 5 bases between the germline ends. CDR3 region: CASSLLGEQFF. In nucleotides, the CDR3 is TGTGCCAGCAGCTTATTGGGTGAGCAGTTCTTC.

This sequence joins TRBV7-8 and TRBJ2-3, with D possibly matching TRBD2 (5 bases). V was clipped by 0 bases and J by 6 bases, with 16 bases between them. CDR1 SGHVS and CDR2 FQNEAQ come from the germline V gene. The CDR3 contains 16 residues. In DNA form, the CDR3 reads TGTGCCAGCAGCTTAGCGCGGGTCAGCCGGGTGGATACGCAGTATTTT. Amino acids: CASSLARVSRVDTQYF.

The chain employs TRBV28 and TRBJ1-1; D possibly corresponds to TRBD1 (6 bases). The CDR3 is 14 residues long. Trimming took off 2 bases at V and 3 bases at J, with 10 bases between the two ends. The germline CDR1 and CDR2 sequences are MDHEN and SYDVKM. The CDR3, as DNA: TGTGCCAGCAGTTTACAGGGGAGAGACACTGAAGCTTTCTTT. This codes for CASSLQGRDTEAFF.

This clone appeared a single time. This chain connects TRBV4-3 to TRBJ2-5; the D gene is possibly TRBD1 (5 bases). V was clipped by 0 bases and J by 9 bases, with 17 bases between them. This CDR3 region has 15 residues. Looked up from germline, CDR1 is LGHNA and CDR2 is YSLEER. The CDR3 region has the DNA TGCGCCAGCAGCCAAGACGTGTCAGGGAACAACCCCCAGTACTTC. Encoded protein: CASSQDVSGNNPQYF.

The chain is built from TRBV15 and TRBJ1-6; D call uncertain. The V end lost 3 bases, the J end lost 9 bases, and 12 bases lay between the germline ends. Germline V gene lookup returns CDR1 LNHNV and CDR2 YYDKDF (reference sequence). This CDR3 is 14 amino acids long. CDR3 sequence: CATSSTSSGSPLHF. The CDR3 nucleotides read TGTGCCACCAGCAGCACAAGTTCAGGTTCACCCCTCCACTTT.

The chain couples TRBV7-6 to TRBJ1-4, with D unclear. Germline V gene lookup returns CDR1 SGHVS and CDR2 FNYEAQ. The CDR3 totals 12 residues. The V and J ends lost 2 bases and 7 bases respectively, with 5 bases between them. CDR3 in DNA: TGTGCCAGCAGCTTACAACGTGAAAAACTGTTTTTT. Its translation: CASSLQREKLFF.

V gene TRBV6-1 combines with J gene TRBJ1-3; 8 bases are a match to TRBD1. The length of the CDR3 is 14 residues. V shed 11 bases, J shed 1 base, and the junction held 7 bases outside the gene matches. CDR1 and CDR2 (germline): MNHNS, SASEGT. The CDR3 region has the DNA TGTGCCGCAAAGTGGACAGGGTCTGGAAACACCATATATTTT. Encoded protein: CAAKWTGSGNTIYF.

The chain couples TRBV7-3 to TRBJ2-3, with TRBD1 as a possible D gene (6 bases). Looked up from germline, CDR1 is SGHTA and CDR2 is FQGTGA. Trimming took 3 bases from V and 0 from J, leaving 7 bases between them. The CDR3 totals 14 residues. The DNA for the CDR3 is TGTGCCAGCAGCTTGGGGGCTAGCACAGATACGCAGTATTTT. It translates to CASSLGASTDTQYF.

The gene calls are TRBV5-1 and TRBJ2-2, with 9 bases fitting TRBD1. CDR1 SGHRS and CDR2 YFSETQ come from the germline V gene. With 0 bases clipped from V and 6 bases from J, the junction kept 6 bases outside the gene matches. This CDR3 comprises 16 residues. CDR3 sequence (DNA): TGCGCCAGCAGCTTGGCCGGGACAGGGTTTCCCGGGGAGCTGTTTTTT. It yields the protein CASSLAGTGFPGELFF.

DNA for the CDR3: TGTGCCAGCAGTGTAGAACAGGGCTACAATCAGCCCCAGCATTTT. As protein: CASSVEQGYNQPQHF. The chain combines TRBV2 with TRBJ1-5, with D perhaps matching TRBD1 (6 bases). V dropped 4 bases and J dropped 3 bases, with 13 bases sitting between them. CDR3 length equals 15 residues. CDR1 is SNHLY, CDR2 FYNNEI, per germline. Together with reference TRBV2 and TRBJ1-5, the CDR3 gives the full variable domain: EPEVTQTPSHQVTQMGQEVILRCVPISNHLYFYWYRQILGQKVEFLVSFYNNEISEKSEIFDDQFSVERPDGSNFTLKIRSTKLEDSAMYFCASSVEQGYNQPQHFGDGTRLSIL.

This sequence joins TRBV10-3 and TRBJ1-3; D perhaps matches TRBD1 (5 bases). Per the germline V gene, CDR1 is ENHRY and CDR2 is SYGVKD. Trimming stripped 10 bases from V and 2 bases from J, with 18 bases between. The CDR3 length is 15 residues. In nucleotides, the CDR3 is TGTGCCAACTCCGGAGGGGAGGGAACTGGAAACACCATATATTTT. Its protein product is CANSGGEGTGNTIYF.

The V gene is TRBV5-1, the J gene TRBJ2-5, with D unclear. The CDR3 consists of 14 residues. V dropped 4 bases and J dropped 5 bases, with 15 bases sitting between them. Germline assignment: CDR1 SGHRS and CDR2 YFSETQ. The CDR3 loop reads CASSPGRERETQYF. The CDR3 DNA is TGCGCCAGCAGCCCGGGTCGAGAGAGGGAGACCCAGTACTTC.

This chain connects TRBV4-1 to TRBJ1-4, with 8 positions matching TRBD1. From germline, CDR1 is MGHRA and CDR2 YSYEKL. The trim removed 0 bases at V and 4 bases at J, leaving 4 bases unmatched. CDR3 size: 16 residues. The CDR3 region is CASSQDRGTGNEKLFF. CDR3 coding DNA: TGCGCCAGCAGCCAAGATCGCGGGACAGGTAATGAAAAACTGTTTTTT.

This chain joins TRBV25-1 and TRBJ1-1; 8 bases align to TRBD1. CDR1 is MGHDK and CDR2 is SYGVNS in the germline V gene. The J segment lost 1 base and the V segment lost 7 bases, leaving 11 bases of the junction unmatched. This CDR3 comprises 16 residues. The CDR3 reads CASTEEAGGRNTEAFF. For the CDR3, the DNA is TGTGCCAGCACCGAGGAGGCAGGGGGCCGGAACACTGAAGCTTTCTTT. Variable domain in full (rest from reference TRBV25-1 and TRBJ1-1): EADIYQTPRYLVIGTGKKITLECSQTMGHDKMYWYQQDPGMELHLIHYSYGVNSTEKGDLSSESTVSRIRTEHFPLTLESARPSHTSQYLCASTEEAGGRNTEAFFGQGTRLTVV.